This entry features one T cell receptor beta chain sequence. Its target antigen remains unknown. Qualities for individual bases were not recorded, and no much larger clone is one base off. Participants in the prospective study were enrolled through a virtual design, were aged about 18 to 100 years, and lived in roughly 26 United States geographic areas. In the prospective study, participants were assigned to cohorts based on the clinical history participants reported in a screening survey and a study questionnaire. Exposed participants were defined as having been in contact with someone with a PCR-confirmed or clinician-diagnosed COVID-19 case within 2 weeks of study entry. Mobile phlebotomists in the prospective study collected whole blood, serum and a nasopharyngeal or oropharyngeal swab from every participant. Participants in the prospective study had the option to provide additional blood draws and questionnaires over a roughly two-month period. Before DNA extraction, prospective study blood samples were shipped either frozen or at room temperature.

The data originate from a study of blood T cell repertoires in COVID-19 (dated by TCRdb to between 2020 and 2021). Study-wide context: Samples from collaborators originated in the United States, Italy and Spain and spanned both the acute and convalescent phases of COVID-19. Subjects who had been exposed to COVID-19, were actively infected with it, or had recovered from it provided the deeply sampled blood TCRbeta repertoires that made up the dataset. Sample metadata almost always included a de-identified subject ID, COVID-19 status, age in years and sex. The repertoires were released in a freely available public database meant as a resource for research on the immune response to SARS-CoV-2. Where available, HLA class I and class II types were obtained from metadata supplied by the sample provider rather than from assay-based typing. The material from the prospective study consisted of cDNA or gDNA derived from T cells, B-cell-depleted T cells, or PBMCs. The samples were drawn from the first 160 participants of the ongoing ImmuneRACE study and from 950 to 1,500 subjects provided by 6 global collaborators.

The immunoSEQ Assay, a bias-controlled multiplex PCR, was used to amplify TCRbeta CDR3 regions from genomic DNA. For the original study's pipeline: Nucleated cell counts per sample were estimated from amplification of reference gene primers within the assay. To quantify the absolute abundance of each unique TCRbeta CDR3 rearrangement, sequence reads were collapsed and filtered. Productive Simpson clonality was computed per sample as the square root of Simpson's diversity index over productive rearrangements. TCRdb carries this immuneACCESS record with in-frame sequences only. Its versions omit some clonotypes, under half of them owing to an unresolved V gene in the studies checked, with the rest unexplained. The V and J calls and clone size come from that table; D and trimming were worked out from the DNA. Counted in this sample were about 260,000 clones; approximately 89% of them appeared once. The ten largest clones capture around 2.8% of the sample.

Here is what the overall study found, with its caveats: How much clinical and demographic metadata was included differed by source and by participant, and the metadata was provided uncurated.

The CDR3 covers 16 residues, taking in both the cysteine and the phenylalanine. Kept here is only the CDR3 DNA, which spans 48 bases and is read in frame from base 1. CDR1 and CDR2, per the germline V gene, are LGHNT and FRNRAP. Trimming leaves V shorter by 0 bases and J shorter by 7 bases, with the junction holding 8 bases beyond the gene matches. Sequenced material: PBMCs or T cells enriched from blood (not recorded which). This sequence was found in a man aged 40-55 years who had been exposed to COVID-19. This chain joins TRBV12-5 to TRBJ2-2; 7 middle bases align to TRBD2. The CDR3 amino acid sequence is: CASGLVVSGRIGELFF. The DNA reads TGTGCTAGTGGTTTGGTAGTTAGCGGGCGAATCGGGGAGCTGTTTTTT.